Following are 24 T cell receptor beta chains from one sample sequenced in a study of shared clonotypes between healthy human individuals. Generated by immunoSEQ multiplex PCR, the TCRdb table keeps only in-frame clones and is missing some. The sample has fewer than 2.5 million clones, 80% to 95% seen once. The material sequenced was naive CD4+ T cells from PBMCs. The sample's subset: CD45RA+ positively selected. The receptors come from a man in his late teens or twenties in good health. Some clones in this sample may be carry-over from other donors' samples.

This chain links TRBV27 with TRBJ2-3; weak D call: TRBD2 (6 bases). In germline, CDR1 is MNHEY, CDR2 SMNVEV (reference sequence). With 7 bases removed from V and 5 bases from J, the gap between germline ends came to 19 bases. This CDR3 is built from 15 residues. DNA of the CDR3: TGTGCCAGCACTTTCGGGCCTAGCGTAGGAGATACGCAGTATTTT. The encoded protein is CASTFGPSVGDTQYF.

The DNA for the CDR3 is TGCGCCAGCAGCTTGGGGATAGCGGGAGGGGGAGAGACCCAGTACTTC. It is translated as CASSLGIAGGGETQYF. The chain has TRBV5-1 and TRBJ2-5, with 11 bases identical to TRBD2. Germline CDR1 SGHRS, CDR2 YFSETQ. The CDR3 consists of 16 residues. Losses at the gene ends were 0 bases for V and 4 bases for J; bases not matched to a gene: 5.

This sequence joins TRBV7-2 and TRBJ2-5; 10 bases match TRBD2. CDR1 and CDR2 from the germline V gene are SGHTA and FQGNSA. The V gene end was trimmed by 3 bases and the J gene end by 5 bases; junction bases not matched to a gene: 6. The CDR3 is made up of 15 amino acids. This CDR3 is CASSFSGRAGETQYF. CDR3 bases: TGTGCCAGCAGCTTCAGCGGGAGGGCCGGTGAGACCCAGTACTTC. The full variable domain, its missing parts supplied by reference TRBV7-2 and TRBJ2-5, is GAGVSQSPSNKVTEKGKDVELRCDPISGHTALYWYRQSLGQGLEFLIYFQGNSAPDKSGLPSDRFSAERTGGSVSTLTIQRTQQEDSAVYLCASSFSGRAGETQYFGPGTRLLVL.

This CDR3 reads CASSPLAGGIGSYNEQFF. CDR3 DNA: TGCGCCAGCAGCCCCCTAGCGGGAGGGATAGGGTCCTACAATGAGCAGTTCTTC. V gene TRBV5-1 combines with J gene TRBJ2-1; TRBD2 aligns across 12 bases. This CDR3 is built from 18 residues. Trimming at V came to 4 bases and at J to 1 base, leaving 9 bases not matched to a gene. The germline V gene has CDR1 SGHRS and CDR2 YFSETQ. The variable domain in full, completed from reference TRBV5-1 and TRBJ2-1, reads KAGVTQTPRYLIKTRGQQVTLSCSPISGHRSVSWYQQTPGQGLQFLFEYFSETQRNKGNFPGRFSGRQFSNSRSEMNVSTLELGDSALYLCASSPLAGGIGSYNEQFFGPGTRLTVL.

This chain's CDR3 is CASSDGDRGDYGYTF. For the CDR3, the DNA is TGTGCCAGCAGTGATGGGGACAGGGGTGACTATGGCTACACCTTC. This chain links TRBV6-1 with TRBJ1-2; TRBD1 agrees at 10 bases. The germline V gene has CDR1 MNHNS and CDR2 SASEGT. The J segment lost 3 bases and the V segment lost 3 bases, leaving 4 bases of the junction unmatched. The CDR3 length is 15 residues.

The chain has TRBV6-4 and TRBJ2-1, with D possibly TRBD1 on 6 matching bases. Germline V CDR1 and CDR2: MRHNA, SNTAGT. The CDR3 runs 13 residues. V lost 5 bases and J lost 8, with 13 bases in between. CDR3 coding DNA: TGTGCCAGCAGTTTGCAGGGGACGGATGAGCAGTTCTTC. This sequence encodes CASSLQGTDEQFF.

V usage is TRBV6-5 and J usage is TRBJ1-5; D is unresolved. V was pared by 2 bases and J by 2 bases, with 4 bases between. This CDR3 is built from 13 residues. From germline, CDR1 is MNHEY and CDR2 SVGAGI. Here the CDR3 reads CASSYNGNQPQHF. CDR3 DNA sequence: TGTGCCAGCAGTTACAACGGCAATCAGCCCCAGCATTTT.

The DNA for the CDR3 is TGCGCCAGCGGAGAGGGGAGTCGGACTGAAGCTTTCTTT. Amino acids: CASGEGSRTEAFF. The rearrangement joins TRBV5-1 to TRBJ1-1, with TRBD1 as a possible D gene (5 bases). This CDR3 spans 13 amino acids. Per germline, CDR1 SGHRS and CDR2 YFSETQ. The V end lost 7 bases, the J end lost 5 bases, and 15 bases lay between the germline ends.

The chain employs TRBV28 and TRBJ1-1, with 9 bases that match TRBD1. The CDR3 spans 19 residues. The V gene end was trimmed by 9 bases and the J gene end by 2 bases; junction bases not matched to a gene: 22. Germline V gives CDR1 MDHEN, CDR2 SYDVKM. CDR3 region: CASEGSSMTGGETNTEAFF. CDR3 nucleotide sequence: TGTGCCAGTGAGGGCTCGTCCATGACAGGGGGTGAGACTAACACTGAAGCTTTCTTT.

This clone was counted only a few times. The rearrangement joins TRBV2 to TRBJ1-1; no firm D call. CDR3 size: 13 residues. Germline V gene data show CDR1 as SNHLY and CDR2 as FYNNEI. Trimming cost V 7 bases and J 2 bases, with 11 bases left between them. The CDR3 is CASNADINTEAFF. Written as DNA, the CDR3 is TGTGCCAGCAATGCAGACATAAACACTGAAGCTTTCTTT.

The V gene is TRBV2, the J gene TRBJ2-7; D remains ambiguous. With 0 bases removed from V and 3 bases from J, the gap between germline ends came to 9 bases. This CDR3 has 14 amino acids. The germline gives CDR1 SNHLY, CDR2 FYNNEI. The CDR3 is CASSEAGTLYEQYF. In DNA form, the CDR3 reads TGTGCCAGCAGTGAAGCCGGCACCCTCTACGAGCAGTACTTC.

This sequence joins TRBV18 and TRBJ1-1; D not resolved. The V and J ends lost 3 bases and 11 bases respectively, with 13 bases between them. CDR3 length equals 12 residues. Germline loops: CDR1 KGHSH, CDR2 LQKENI. The CDR3 spells CASSPRGHEAFF. The CDR3 DNA is TGTGCCAGCTCACCGAGAGGGCACGAGGCTTTCTTT.

The chain has TRBV11-2 and TRBJ2-3; D remains ambiguous. The CDR3 contains 13 residues. Germline CDR1 reads SGHAT; CDR2 reads FQNNGV. V lost 4 bases to trimming and J lost 6 bases, with 11 bases between them. CDR3 loop: CASSSVDLDTQYF. DNA of the CDR3: TGTGCCAGCAGCTCCGTGGACCTCGATACGCAGTATTTT.

In the case of this clone: Other DNA sequences of this sample code for an identical CDR3. This sequence joins TRBV4-2 and TRBJ2-5; a possible D gene is TRBD1 (6 bases). Per the germline V gene, CDR1 is LGHNA and CDR2 is YNFKEQ. Trimming pared 1 base from V and 5 bases from J, leaving 14 bases between. The CDR3 is made up of 15 amino acids. The CDR3 region has the DNA TGTGCCAGCAGCCAAGGGGGGCAGGGTGGTGAGACCCAGTACTTC. Translating gives CASSQGGQGGETQYF.

The J gene is TRBJ2-1, the V gene TRBV5-1; 12 nucleotides agree with TRBD2. The CDR3 runs 14 residues. Germline V gene data show CDR1 as SGHRS and CDR2 as YFSETQ. Trimming took 5 bases from V and 5 from J; bases not matched to a gene: 2. The CDR3 reads CASRRTSGDNEQFF. CDR3 DNA sequence: TGCGCCAGCAGACGGACTAGCGGGGACAATGAGCAGTTCTTC.

This clone was detected only once. This rearrangement joins TRBV28 to TRBJ2-7; tentative D call: TRBD1 (5 bases). V lost 5 bases and J lost 12, with 17 bases in between. The germline CDR1 and CDR2 sequences are MDHEN and SYDVKM. There are 12 residues in the CDR3. CDR3 sequence: CASSLGSGATYF. As DNA, the CDR3 is TGTGCCAGCAGTCTGGGATCTGGGGCGACGTACTTC.

The rearrangement joins TRBV5-1 to TRBJ2-7, with 8 bases lining up with TRBD2. This CDR3 region has 16 residues. Germline V lookup: CDR1 SGHRS, CDR2 YFSETQ. J lost 0 bases, V lost 4 bases, and 9 bases had no gene match. The CDR3 coding sequence is TGCGCCAGCAGCCCGAGGACTAGCAGATCCTCCTACGAGCAGTACTTC. Translating it yields CASSPRTSRSSYEQYF. The variable domain in full, with the rest retrieved from reference TRBV5-1 and TRBJ2-7, is KAGVTQTPRYLIKTRGQQVTLSCSPISGHRSVSWYQQTPGQGLQFLFEYFSETQRNKGNFPGRFSGRQFSNSRSEMNVSTLELGDSALYLCASSPRTSRSSYEQYFGPGTRLTVT.

V and J are TRBV2 and TRBJ2-6; D remains unclear. CDR1 SNHLY and CDR2 FYNNEI come from the germline V gene. The germline V and J ends were trimmed by 7 bases and 2 bases, with 12 bases remaining between them. The length of the CDR3 is 15 residues. DNA for the CDR3: TGTGCCAGCACGCCCCCACGACCTGGGGCCAACGTCCTGACTTTC. Its translation: CASTPPRPGANVLTF.

This sequence joins TRBV6-1 and TRBJ1-6, with TRBD1 identical over 7 bases. CDR3 length: 14 amino acids. Germline lookup yields CDR1 MNHNS and CDR2 SASEGT. V lost 1 base to trimming and J lost 10 bases; unmatched junction nucleotides: 4. The CDR3 is CASSEGQGVSPLHF. In nucleotides, the CDR3 is TGTGCCAGCAGTGAAGGACAGGGAGTCTCACCCCTCCACTTT.

The chain has TRBV5-1 and TRBJ2-7; D not resolved. Germline-derived CDR1 and CDR2 are SGHRS and YFSETQ. The CDR3 extends over 13 amino acids. Trimming cost V 0 bases and J 6 bases, with 10 bases left between them. The CDR3 loop is CASSLDPFSEQYF. For the CDR3, the DNA is TGCGCCAGCAGCTTGGATCCTTTCTCCGAGCAGTACTTC.

The rearrangement joins TRBV28 to TRBJ2-3; 13 nucleotides align to TRBD2. Germline V lookup: CDR1 MDHEN, CDR2 SYDVKM. The CDR3 is 16 residues long. Unmatched junction bases numbered 7, after V lost 5 bases and J lost 5 bases. CDR3 in DNA: TGTGCCAGCAGTCCCGAACGACTAGCGGGGGGAGATACGCAGTATTTT. This codes for CASSPERLAGGDTQYF.

The V call is TRBV19, the J call TRBJ1-5; D remains ambiguous. V lost 6 bases to trimming and J lost 0 bases, with 12 bases between them. Germline V gene lookup returns CDR1 LNHDA and CDR2 SQIVND (reference sequence). The CDR3 contains 15 residues. The CDR3 DNA reads as TGTGCCAGTAGGCGAGGGAGTTTTAGCAATCAGCCCCAGCATTTT. This codes for CASRRGSFSNQPQHF.

V is TRBV11-2 and J is TRBJ2-1; TRBD2 agrees at 8 bases. Germline trimming cut 4 bases from V and 5 bases from J; bases unmatched to any gene: 7. Germline V CDR1 and CDR2: SGHAT, FQNNGV. The CDR3 is 15 residues long. The CDR3 sequence: CASSSSPGRDNEQFF. For the CDR3, the DNA is TGTGCCAGCAGCTCTTCCCCCGGGAGGGACAATGAGCAGTTCTTC.

This chain joins TRBV30 and TRBJ2-2; D possibly corresponds to TRBD1 (6 bases). The V end was cut by 8 bases, the J end by 8 bases, with 12 bases between. The germline V gene has CDR1 GTSNPN and CDR2 SVGIG (reference sequence). This CDR3 is built from 11 residues. The CDR3 coding sequence is TGTGCCATAACTGGGACAGGGGAGCTGTTTTTT. Protein sequence: CAITGTGELFF.